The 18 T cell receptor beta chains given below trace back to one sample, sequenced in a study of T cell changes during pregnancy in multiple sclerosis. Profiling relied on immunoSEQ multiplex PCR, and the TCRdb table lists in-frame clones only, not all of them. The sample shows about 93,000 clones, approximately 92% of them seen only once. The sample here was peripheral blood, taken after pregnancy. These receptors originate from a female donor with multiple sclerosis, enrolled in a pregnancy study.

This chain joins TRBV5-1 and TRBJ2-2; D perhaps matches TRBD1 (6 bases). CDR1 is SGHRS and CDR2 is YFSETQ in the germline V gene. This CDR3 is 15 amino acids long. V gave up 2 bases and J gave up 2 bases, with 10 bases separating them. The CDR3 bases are TGCGCCAGCAGCTTCCAACAGGGTAACACCGGGGAGCTGTTTTTT. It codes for CASSFQQGNTGELFF.

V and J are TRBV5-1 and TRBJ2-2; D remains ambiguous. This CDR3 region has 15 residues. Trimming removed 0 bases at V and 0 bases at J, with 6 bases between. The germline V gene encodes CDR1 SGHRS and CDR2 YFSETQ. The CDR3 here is CASSLVGSNTGELFF. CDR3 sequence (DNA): TGCGCCAGCAGCTTGGTCGGGTCGAACACCGGGGAGCTGTTTTTT.

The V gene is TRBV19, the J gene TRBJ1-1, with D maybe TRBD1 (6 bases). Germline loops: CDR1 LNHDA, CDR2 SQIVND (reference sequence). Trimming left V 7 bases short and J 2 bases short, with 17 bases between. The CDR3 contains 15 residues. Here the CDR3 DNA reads TGTGCCAGTATAAGTCAGGGGACCTCTAACACTGAAGCTTTCTTT. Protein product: CASISQGTSNTEAFF.

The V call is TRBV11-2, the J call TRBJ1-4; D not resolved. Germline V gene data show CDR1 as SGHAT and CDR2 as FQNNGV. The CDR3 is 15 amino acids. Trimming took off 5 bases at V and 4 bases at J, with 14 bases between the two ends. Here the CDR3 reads CASSPLGAYNEKLFF. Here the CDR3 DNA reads TGTGCCAGCAGCCCCCTCGGAGCTTATAATGAAAAACTGTTTTTT. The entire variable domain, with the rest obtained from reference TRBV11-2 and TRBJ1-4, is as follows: EAGVAQSPRYKIIEKRQSVAFWCNPISGHATLYWYQQILGQGPKLLIQFQNNGVVDDSQLPKDRFSAERLKGVDSTLKIQPAKLEDSAVYLCASSPLGAYNEKLFFGSGTQLSVL.

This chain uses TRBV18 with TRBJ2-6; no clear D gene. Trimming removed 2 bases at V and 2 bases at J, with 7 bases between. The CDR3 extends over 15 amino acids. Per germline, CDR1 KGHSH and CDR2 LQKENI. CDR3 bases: TGTGCCAGCTCACCAACAGTCACTGGGGCCAACGTCCTGACTTTC. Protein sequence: CASSPTVTGANVLTF.

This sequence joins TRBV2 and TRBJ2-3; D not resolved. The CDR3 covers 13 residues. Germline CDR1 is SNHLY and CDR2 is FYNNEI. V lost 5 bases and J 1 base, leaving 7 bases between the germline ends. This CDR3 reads CASSPQGTDTQYF. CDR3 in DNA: TGTGCCAGCAGTCCGCAGGGCACAGATACGCAGTATTTT.

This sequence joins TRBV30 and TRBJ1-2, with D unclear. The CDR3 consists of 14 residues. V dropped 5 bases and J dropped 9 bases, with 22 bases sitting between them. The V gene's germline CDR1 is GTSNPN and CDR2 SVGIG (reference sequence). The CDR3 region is CAWYGLAGLFRYTF. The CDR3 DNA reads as TGTGCCTGGTATGGGTTGGCTGGACTTTTCCGCTACACCTTC.

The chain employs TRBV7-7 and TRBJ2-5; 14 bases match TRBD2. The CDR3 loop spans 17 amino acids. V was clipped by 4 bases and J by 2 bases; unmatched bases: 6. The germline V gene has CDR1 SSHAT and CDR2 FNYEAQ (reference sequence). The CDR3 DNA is TGTGCCAGCAGCTCCGGACTAGCGGGGGGAGGGCAAGAGACCCAGTACTTC. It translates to CASSSGLAGGGQETQYF. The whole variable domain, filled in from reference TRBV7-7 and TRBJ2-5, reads GAGVSQSPRYKVTKRGQDVTLRCDPISSHATLYWYQQALGQGPEFLTYFNYEAQPDKSGLPSDRFSAERPEGSISTLTIQRTEQRDSAMYRCASSSGLAGGGQETQYFGPGTRLLVL.

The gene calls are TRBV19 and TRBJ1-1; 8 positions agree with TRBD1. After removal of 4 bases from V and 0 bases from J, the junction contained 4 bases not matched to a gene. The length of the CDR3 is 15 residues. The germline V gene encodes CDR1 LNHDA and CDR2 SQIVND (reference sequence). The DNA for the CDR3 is TGTGCCAGTAGTACCAGGGGGCCGGTGAACACTGAAGCTTTCTTT. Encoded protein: CASSTRGPVNTEAFF.

The CDR3 DNA is TGTGCCAGTAGTATCGACAGGGCGCGAGCTAATGAAAAACTGTTTTTT. It encodes CASSIDRARANEKLFF. The rearrangement uses TRBV19 and TRBJ1-4; 7 bases map to TRBD1. The germline V gene has CDR1 LNHDA and CDR2 SQIVND (reference sequence). The CDR3 is made up of 16 amino acids. V was pared by 3 bases and J by 3 bases, with 7 bases of the junction left unmatched.

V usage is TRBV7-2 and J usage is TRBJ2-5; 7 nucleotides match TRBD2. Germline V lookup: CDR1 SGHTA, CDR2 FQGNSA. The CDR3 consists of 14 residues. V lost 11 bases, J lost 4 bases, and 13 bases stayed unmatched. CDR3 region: CAGSTLGGSETQYF. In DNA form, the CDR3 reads TGTGCCGGGAGTACCCTGGGGGGGTCAGAGACCCAGTACTTC.

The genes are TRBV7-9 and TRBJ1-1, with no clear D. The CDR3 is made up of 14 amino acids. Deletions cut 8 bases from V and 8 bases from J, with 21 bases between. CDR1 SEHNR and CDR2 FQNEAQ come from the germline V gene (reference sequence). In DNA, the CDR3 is TGTGCCAGCCATAGACAAGGAGGACCAGAAGAAGCTTTCTTT. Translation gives CASHRQGGPEEAFF.

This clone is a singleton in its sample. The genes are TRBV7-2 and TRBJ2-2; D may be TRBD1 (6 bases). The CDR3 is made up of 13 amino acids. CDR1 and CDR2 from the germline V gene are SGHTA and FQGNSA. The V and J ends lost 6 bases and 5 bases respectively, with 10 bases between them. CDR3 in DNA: TGTGCCAGCAGTCAGGGGAGAACCGGGGAGCTGTTTTTT. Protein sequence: CASSQGRTGELFF. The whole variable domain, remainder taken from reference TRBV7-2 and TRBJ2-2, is GAGVSQSPSNKVTEKGKDVELRCDPISGHTALYWYRQSLGQGLEFLIYFQGNSAPDKSGLPSDRFSAERTGGSVSTLTIQRTQQEDSAVYLCASSQGRTGELFFGEGSRLTVL.

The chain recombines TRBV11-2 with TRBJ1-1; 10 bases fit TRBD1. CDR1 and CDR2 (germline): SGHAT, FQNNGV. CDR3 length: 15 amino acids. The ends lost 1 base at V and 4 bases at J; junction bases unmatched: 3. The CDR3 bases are TGTGCCAGCAGCTTAGGTGGGGACAGGGGCACTGAAGCTTTCTTT. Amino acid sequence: CASSLGGDRGTEAFF.

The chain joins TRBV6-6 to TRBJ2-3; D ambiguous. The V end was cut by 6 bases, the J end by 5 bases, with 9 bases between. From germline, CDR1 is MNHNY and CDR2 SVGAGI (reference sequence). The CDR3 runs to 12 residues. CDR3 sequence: CASSPKRDTQYF. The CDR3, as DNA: TGTGCCAGCAGCCCGAAGCGAGATACGCAGTATTTT.

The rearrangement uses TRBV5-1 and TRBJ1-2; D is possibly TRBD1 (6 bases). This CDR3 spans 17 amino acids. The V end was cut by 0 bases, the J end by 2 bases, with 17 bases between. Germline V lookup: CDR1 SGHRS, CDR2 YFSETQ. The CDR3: CASSLEQGGAQNYGYTF. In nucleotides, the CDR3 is TGCGCCAGCAGCTTGGAGCAAGGGGGGGCTCAGAACTATGGCTACACCTTC.

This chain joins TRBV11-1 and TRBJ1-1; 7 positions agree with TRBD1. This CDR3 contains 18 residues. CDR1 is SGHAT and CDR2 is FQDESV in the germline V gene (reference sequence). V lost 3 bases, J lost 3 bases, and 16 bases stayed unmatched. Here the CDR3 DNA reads TGTGCCAGCAGCTTTAGTGTTTTCGGCGTTCAGGGGGACACTGAAGCTTTCTTT. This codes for CASSFSVFGVQGDTEAFF.

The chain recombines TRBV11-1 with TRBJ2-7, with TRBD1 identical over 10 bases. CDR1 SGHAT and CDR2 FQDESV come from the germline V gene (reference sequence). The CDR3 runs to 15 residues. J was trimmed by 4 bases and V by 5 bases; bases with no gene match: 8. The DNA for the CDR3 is TGTGCCAGCAGCCCCGGGACAGGGGCCCCATACGAGCAGTACTTC. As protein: CASSPGTGAPYEQYF.